The 17 T cell receptor beta chains presented below share a single source sample, sequenced in a study of blood T cell repertoires in COVID-19. Only in-frame clones appear in the TCRdb table, and some are missing; sequencing was by immunoSEQ multiplex PCR. In the table there are 360,000 or so clones, around 92% of which are singletons. Sequenced input: PBMCs or T cells enriched from blood (not recorded which). These receptors all stem from a woman in her twenties or thirties who had recovered from COVID-19.

This clone showed up just once. The genes are TRBV28 and TRBJ1-1, with a weak D call TRBD1 (6 bases). The CDR3 runs to 14 residues. The V gene's germline CDR1 is MDHEN and CDR2 SYDVKM. V shed 8 bases and J shed 1 base, with 14 bases lying between them. CDR3 DNA: TGTGCCAGCCTGTCGGTCAGGGGGAACACTGAAGCTTTCTTT. The encoded protein is CASLSVRGNTEAFF.

This chain links TRBV5-1 with TRBJ1-1; D uncertain. Looked up from germline, CDR1 is SGHRS and CDR2 is YFSETQ. Trimming removed 4 bases from V and 7 bases from J, with 20 bases in between. This CDR3 is 15 amino acids long. The CDR3 bases are TGCGCCAGCAGCCTAGGTGGGCCCCAGAGGGATGAAGCTTTCTTT. Its protein product is CASSLGGPQRDEAFF. The full variable domain, its missing parts supplied by reference TRBV5-1 and TRBJ1-1, is KAGVTQTPRYLIKTRGQQVTLSCSPISGHRSVSWYQQTPGQGLQFLFEYFSETQRNKGNFPGRFSGRQFSNSRSEMNVSTLELGDSALYLCASSLGGPQRDEAFFGQGTRLTVV.

The rearrangement joins TRBV5-1 to TRBJ2-5, with D possibly being TRBD1 (6 bases). V lost 4 bases, J lost 4 bases, and 11 bases lay in between. The CDR3 is 13 amino acids. Germline V gives CDR1 SGHRS, CDR2 YFSETQ. The CDR3 sequence: CASSSSGVETQYF. The DNA of the CDR3 is TGCGCCAGCAGCAGCTCAGGGGTAGAGACCCAGTACTTC.

This chain links TRBV15 with TRBJ1-2; D is uncertain. Germline lookup yields CDR1 LNHNV and CDR2 YYDKDF (reference sequence). There are 16 residues in the CDR3. V was pared by 3 bases and J by 8 bases, with 22 bases between. The CDR3 DNA reads TGTGCCACCAGCAGCGGTCGCGGGAGAGTAGTAGAGGGCTACACCTTC. This encodes CATSSGRGRVVEGYTF. Full variable domain (remainder filled in from reference TRBV15 and TRBJ1-2): DAMVIQNPRYQVTQFGKPVTLSCSQTLNHNVMYWYQQKSSQAPKLLFHYYDKDFNNEADTPDNFQSRRPNTSFCFLDIRSPGLGDTAMYLCATSSGRGRVVEGYTFGSGTRLTVV.

Here the CDR3 DNA reads TGTGCCAGCAGCTTAGCCACAGGGACCTATGGCTACACCTTC. Protein product: CASSLATGTYGYTF. The rearrangement links TRBV7-9 to TRBJ1-2, with a weak D call TRBD1 (6 bases). The germline V gene encodes CDR1 SEHNR and CDR2 FQNEAQ (reference sequence). The CDR3 spans 14 residues. V was trimmed by 0 bases and J by 4 bases, leaving 9 bases between them.

The genes are TRBV2 and TRBJ2-2; 9 positions agree with TRBD2. CDR1 SNHLY and CDR2 FYNNEI come from the germline V gene. CDR3 length: 17 residues. The junction had 8 bases not matched to a gene; V was cut back by 3 bases and J by 3 bases. The chain's CDR3 is CASSDPPTSGYTGELFF. The CDR3 region has the DNA TGTGCCAGCAGTGACCCCCCGACTAGCGGATACACCGGGGAGCTGTTTTTT.

The rearrangement joins TRBV7-6 to TRBJ2-1; 9 bases match TRBD1. V lost 7 bases to trimming and J lost 4 bases; unmatched junction nucleotides: 5. Germline values: CDR1 SGHVS, CDR2 FNYEAQ. The CDR3 spans 14 residues. CDR3 nucleotides: TGTGCCAGCAACACAGGGGGCGAGTACAATGAGCAGTTCTTC. This encodes CASNTGGEYNEQFF.

V usage is TRBV27 and J usage is TRBJ1-1; D not certain. The CDR3 is 15 amino acids. The V end lost 6 bases, the J end lost 0 bases, and 14 bases lay between the germline ends. The germline CDR1 and CDR2 sequences are MNHEY and SMNVEV (reference sequence). Written as DNA, the CDR3 is TGTGCCAGCAGCCCCAGGATGACTATGAACACTGAAGCTTTCTTT. This codes for CASSPRMTMNTEAFF.

The rearrangement links TRBV7-2 to TRBJ2-7, with D possibly TRBD1 on 5 matching bases. CDR3 length: 12 amino acids. Germline values: CDR1 SGHTA, CDR2 FQGNSA. Trimming cost V 6 bases and J 3 bases, with 9 bases left between them. The CDR3 bases are TGTGCCAGCAGAGGCGACAGCTACGAGCAGTACTTC. Protein product: CASRGDSYEQYF.

A single count supports this clone. The chain uses TRBV6-5 and TRBJ1-2; D perhaps matches TRBD1 (6 bases). V lost 5 bases and J lost 5, with 15 bases in between. From germline, CDR1 is MNHEY and CDR2 SVGAGI. This CDR3 is built from 14 residues. CDR3 sequence (DNA): TGTGCCAGCAGTACGGTACAGGGAGGGTATGGCTACACCTTC. Residues: CASSTVQGGYGYTF.

V usage is TRBV7-9 and J usage is TRBJ1-1; D is uncertain. V was clipped by 6 bases and J by 1 base, with 15 bases between them. Germline V gene data show CDR1 as SEHNR and CDR2 as FQNEAQ (reference sequence). This CDR3 has 15 residues. CDR3 amino acids: CASSPAQGANTEAFF. The CDR3 DNA follows: TGTGCCAGCAGTCCGGCCCAAGGAGCGAACACTGAAGCTTTCTTT.

This rearrangement joins TRBV2 to TRBJ2-3; 10 bases align to TRBD1. Germline V gene lookup returns CDR1 SNHLY and CDR2 FYNNEI. Trimming took 6 bases from V and 3 from J; bases not matched to a gene: 6. This CDR3 spans 15 amino acids. CDR3 in DNA: TGTGCCAGCAGCGACAGGGGGCTCGTGACAGATACGCAGTATTTT. Translation: CASSDRGLVTDTQYF.

This chain connects TRBV21-1 to TRBJ2-7; TRBD1, the table's D call, lacks a check against the DNA. TRBV21-1 is labeled a pseudogene. The CDR3 contains 16 residues. CDR3 coding DNA: TGTGCCAGCAGCAGAGAAGTTGGGACAGGGGGCTACGAGCAGTACTTC. Translated, it gives CASSREVGTGGYEQYF.

The CDR3 is CASSFRAGGDEQFF. Here the CDR3 DNA reads TGTGCCAGCAGTTTTCGAGCGGGAGGGGATGAGCAGTTCTTC. This chain uses TRBV28 with TRBJ2-1; 10 bases are shared with TRBD2. The trim removed 3 bases at V and 8 bases at J, leaving 4 bases unmatched. Germline V CDR1 and CDR2: MDHEN, SYDVKM. This CDR3 has 14 residues.

V is TRBV9 and J is TRBJ2-2, with a possible D match to TRBD2 (6 bases). This CDR3 has 16 amino acids. V was shortened by 4 bases and J by 5 bases, with 18 bases between the two germline ends. The germline V gene encodes CDR1 SGDLS and CDR2 YYNGEE. CDR3 DNA sequence: TGTGCCAGCAGCCCCGCGGGGATCCGAGGGACCGGGGAGCTGTTTTTT. This codes for CASSPAGIRGTGELFF. Complete variable domain (other parts from reference TRBV9 and TRBJ2-2): DSGVTQTPKHLITATGQRVTLRCSPRSGDLSVYWYQQSLDQGLQFLIQYYNGEERAKGNILERFSAQQFPDLHSELNLSSLELGDSALYFCASSPAGIRGTGELFFGEGSRLTVL.

The gene calls are TRBV5-1 and TRBJ2-2; D may be TRBD1 (6 bases). The germline V and J ends were trimmed by 4 bases and 1 base, with 11 bases remaining between them. This CDR3 is built from 15 residues. Germline assignment: CDR1 SGHRS and CDR2 YFSETQ. CDR3 sequence: CASSPMTGNTGELFF. DNA for the CDR3: TGCGCCAGCAGCCCGATGACAGGGAACACCGGGGAGCTGTTTTTT. The full variable domain, with the rest looked up from reference TRBV5-1 and TRBJ2-2, is KAGVTQTPRYLIKTRGQQVTLSCSPISGHRSVSWYQQTPGQGLQFLFEYFSETQRNKGNFPGRFSGRQFSNSRSEMNVSTLELGDSALYLCASSPMTGNTGELFFGEGSRLTVL.

The chain employs TRBV4-1 and TRBJ1-5; D ambiguous. CDR1 and CDR2 (germline): MGHRA, YSYEKL. This CDR3 contains 14 residues. Trimming removed 4 bases at V and 6 bases at J, with 13 bases between. For the CDR3, the DNA is TGCGCCAGCAGCCTCGGAGGGAGTGGTCAGCCCCAGCATTTT. It encodes CASSLGGSGQPQHF.